This T cell receptor beta chain was observed in a study of beta chain features in type 1 diabetes. V was cut by 5 bases and J by 5 bases, with 4 bases left in between. Per germline, CDR1 SEHNR and CDR2 FQNEAQ (reference sequence). The CDR3 contains 11 residues. All of the isolated RNA was reverse transcribed, so expressed TCRB transcripts were sequenced. Measured with immunoSEQ multiplex PCR; TCRdb has only the in-frame clones, and not every one. This table has 140,000 or so clones, 10% appearing once. Study outcomes and limitations: Comparison showed that naive, central memory and Treg TCRB repertoires appeared more similar among patients than among healthy donors.

CD4+ naive, central memory, regulatory and stem cell-like memory cells were sorted via CD45RO/CCR7/CD25/CD127/CD95/CD27. This clone was seen a handful of times. Its antigen remains unknown. This chain connects TRBV7-9 to TRBJ2-4; the D is unclear. Sample: naive CD4+ T cells from blood. The TCR comes from a man aged 18 to 29 in good health. CDR3 residues: CASSLENIQYF. CDR3 coding DNA: TGTGCCAGCAGCCTTGAAAACATTCAGTACTTC.